The 19 T cell receptor beta chains below were found in one sample sequenced in a study of T cells expressing NK-cell markers. With the 5' RACE reads reprocessed, TCRdb shows one record per CDR3 protein and no DNA. This repertoire includes roughly 430,000 distinct CDR3 sequences. Sequencing input: blood T cells: a sorted CD56 or NKG2C T cell subset, CD4+ or CD8+ T cells, or bulk PBMC T cells (not recorded which). These receptors were collected from a woman between 18 and 69 years old in good health.

V is TRBV20-1 and J is TRBJ2-3; checking the TCRdb D call of TRBD2 is not possible without DNA. Germline-derived CDR1 and CDR2 are DFQATT and SNEGSKA (reference sequence). The CDR3 length is 12 residues. CDR3 amino acids: CSAGAGGQTQYF.

The CDR3: CASSFSEATKEQYF. The J gene is TRBJ2-7, the V gene TRBV27. The CDR3 has 14 amino acids. Germline loops: CDR1 MNHEY, CDR2 SMNVEV (reference sequence).

The V and J genes are TRBV12-3 or TRBV12-4 and TRBJ2-1. The CDR3 runs to 14 residues. This CDR3 reads CASSFGGFYNEQFF.

This chain joins TRBV4-1 and TRBJ1-3; TCRdb outputs TRBD1, but without DNA this stays unchecked. There are 17 residues in the CDR3. Germline V gives CDR1 MGHRA, CDR2 YSYEKL. The chain's CDR3 is CASSQQTGLHSGNTIYF.

J is TRBJ2-1 and V is TRBV12-3 or TRBV12-4. This CDR3 contains 14 residues. This chain's CDR3 is CASSRLGSYNEQFF.

This chain links TRBV5-6 with TRBJ2-1; TCRdb lists TRBD1, though no DNA is available to test this call. CDR1 and CDR2 from the germline V gene are SGHDT and YYEEEE. This CDR3 spans 15 amino acids. The chain's CDR3 is CASSFGTGGRNEQFF.

The rearrangement links TRBV12-3 or TRBV12-4 to TRBJ1-2; no DNA is available, so the TRBD1 call from TCRdb remains unchecked. The CDR3 covers 14 residues. CDR3 loop: CASNIGGGAGGYTF.

The chain uses TRBV7-2 and TRBJ1-3. The CDR3 has 16 residues. Germline values: CDR1 SGHTA, CDR2 FQGNSA. CDR3 amino acids: CASSLVGKPGGNTIYF.

The chain employs TRBV5-1 and TRBJ2-7; TCRdb's D call of TRBD1 is untestable without DNA. This CDR3 has 14 amino acids. Germline loops: CDR1 SGHRS, CDR2 YFSETQ. The CDR3 loop is CASSLGGQRYEQYF.

The gene calls are TRBV20-1 and TRBJ2-1; lacking DNA, the TRBD1 call made by TCRdb goes unchecked. The CDR3 contains 14 residues. Germline V lookup: CDR1 DFQATT, CDR2 SNEGSKA (reference sequence). Here the CDR3 reads CSAPGATTYNEQFF.

The chain recombines TRBV5-1 with TRBJ2-1; TCRdb selects TRBD1, and the lack of DNA leaves this call unchecked. CDR3 length equals 13 residues. Germline V CDR1 and CDR2: SGHRS, YFSETQ. This CDR3 reads CASSLEAPGRLFF.

J is TRBJ1-1 and V is TRBV12-3 or TRBV12-4. The CDR3 has 15 residues. CDR3 in amino acids: CASSFAGYVNTEAFF.

V usage is TRBV28 and J usage is TRBJ2-3. The CDR3 runs 13 residues. CDR1 and CDR2 (germline): MDHEN, SYDVKM. CDR3 in amino acids: CASRDGSTDTQYF.

This sequence joins TRBV28 and TRBJ1-3; TCRdb selects TRBD1, and the lack of DNA leaves this call unchecked. The CDR3 covers 16 residues. Germline CDR1 and CDR2: MDHEN and SYDVKM. The CDR3 loop reads CASRDDRAFSGNTIYF.

The chain couples TRBV4-3 to TRBJ1-5; with no DNA, the TCRdb D assignment of TRBD1 cannot be verified. Germline V gene sequence: CDR1 LGHNA, CDR2 YSLEER. CDR3 length equals 14 residues. CDR3 residues: CASSQDGGGQPQHF.

The genes are TRBV15 and TRBJ2-2; TCRdb reports TRBD2, a call that lacks DNA to check it against. This CDR3 region has 15 residues. Germline V gene data show CDR1 as LNHNV and CDR2 as YYDKDF (reference sequence). The CDR3 region is CATNGAGGDTGELFF.

This chain links TRBV12-3 or TRBV12-4 with TRBJ1-3; TCRdb proposes TRBD1, but this gene call is untestable without DNA. The CDR3 has 15 residues. CDR3: CASSPPTVPGNTIYF.

The chain links TRBV7-9 to TRBJ2-1; no DNA is available, so the TRBD2 call from TCRdb remains unchecked. CDR1 is SEHNR and CDR2 is FQNEAQ in the germline V gene (reference sequence). This CDR3 is 16 amino acids long. CDR3 loop: CASSPLVVAGDGEQFF. Full variable domain (rest looked up from reference TRBV7-9 and TRBJ2-1): DTGVSQNPRHKITKRGQNVTFRCDPISEHNRLYWYRQTLGQGPEFLTYFQNEAQLEKSRLLSDRFSAERPKGSFSTLEIQRTEQGDSAMYLCASSPLVVAGDGEQFFGPGTRLTVL.

The chain links TRBV29-1 to TRBJ2-5. Germline CDR1 reads SQVTM; CDR2 reads ANQGSEA. The CDR3 loop spans 13 amino acids. The CDR3 sequence: CSAHGRNQETQYF.